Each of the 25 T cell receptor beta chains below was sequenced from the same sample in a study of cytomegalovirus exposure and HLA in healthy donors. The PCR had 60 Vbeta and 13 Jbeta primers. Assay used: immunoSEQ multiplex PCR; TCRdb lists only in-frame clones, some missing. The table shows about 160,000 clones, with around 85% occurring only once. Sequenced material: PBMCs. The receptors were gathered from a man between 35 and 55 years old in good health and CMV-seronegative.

This chain's CDR3 is CAWSVRGGNTIYF. In nucleotides, the CDR3 is TGTGCCTGGAGTGTACGGGGTGGAAACACCATATATTTT. This chain links TRBV30 with TRBJ1-3, with D uncertain. The germline gives CDR1 GTSNPN, CDR2 SVGIG (reference sequence). CDR3 length: 13 residues. The V end was cut by 0 bases, the J end by 3 bases, with 6 bases between.

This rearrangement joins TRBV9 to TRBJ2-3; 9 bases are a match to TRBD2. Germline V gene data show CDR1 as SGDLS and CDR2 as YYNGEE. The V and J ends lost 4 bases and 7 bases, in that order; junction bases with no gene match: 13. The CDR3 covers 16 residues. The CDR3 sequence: CASSPRGERGVNTQYF. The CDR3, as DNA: TGTGCCAGCAGCCCCCGAGGGGAGCGGGGGGTAAATACGCAGTATTTT.

In DNA form, the CDR3 reads TGTGCCAGCAGAGTCCAGGGGGCTCCTCTCAATGAGCAGTTCTTC. It is translated as CASRVQGAPLNEQFF. The chain couples TRBV2 to TRBJ2-1; TRBD1 aligns across 8 bases. The CDR3 runs to 15 residues. Germline CDR1 SNHLY, CDR2 FYNNEI. V lost 6 bases and J lost 6; bases outside the gene matches: 10.

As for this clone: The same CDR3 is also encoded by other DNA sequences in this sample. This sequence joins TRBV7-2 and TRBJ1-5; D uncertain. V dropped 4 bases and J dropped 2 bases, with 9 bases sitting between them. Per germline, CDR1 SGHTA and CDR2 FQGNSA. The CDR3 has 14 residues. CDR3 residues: CASSSTGGNQPQHF. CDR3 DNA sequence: TGTGCCAGCAGCTCCACGGGTGGCAATCAGCCCCAGCATTTT. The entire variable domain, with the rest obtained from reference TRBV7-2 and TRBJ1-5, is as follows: GAGVSQSPSNKVTEKGKDVELRCDPISGHTALYWYRQSLGQGLEFLIYFQGNSAPDKSGLPSDRFSAERTGGSVSTLTIQRTQQEDSAVYLCASSSTGGNQPQHFGDGTRLSIL.

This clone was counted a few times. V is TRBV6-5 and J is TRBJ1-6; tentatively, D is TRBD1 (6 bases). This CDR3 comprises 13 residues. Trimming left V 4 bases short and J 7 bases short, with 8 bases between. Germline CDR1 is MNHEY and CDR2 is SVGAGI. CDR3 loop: CASSLRGNSPLHF. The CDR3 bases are TGTGCCAGCAGTTTGAGGGGGAATTCACCCCTCCACTTT.

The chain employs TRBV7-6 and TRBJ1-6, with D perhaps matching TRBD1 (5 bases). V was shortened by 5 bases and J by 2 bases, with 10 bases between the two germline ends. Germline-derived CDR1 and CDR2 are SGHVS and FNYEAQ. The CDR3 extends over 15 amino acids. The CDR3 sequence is CASSPQGTYNSPLHF. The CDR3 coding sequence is TGTGCCAGCAGCCCGCAGGGTACCTATAATTCACCCCTCCACTTT. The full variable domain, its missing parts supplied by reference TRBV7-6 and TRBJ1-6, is GAGVSQSPRYKVTKRGQDVALRCDPISGHVSLYWYRQALGQGPEFLTYFNYEAQQDKSGLPNDRFSAERPEGSISTLTIQRTEQRDSAMYRCASSPQGTYNSPLHFGNGTRLTVT.

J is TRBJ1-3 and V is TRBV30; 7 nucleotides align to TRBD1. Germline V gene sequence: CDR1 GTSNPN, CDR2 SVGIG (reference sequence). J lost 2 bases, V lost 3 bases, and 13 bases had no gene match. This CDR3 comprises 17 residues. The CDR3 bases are TGTGCCTGGAGCCTCCCGACAGGGACGAAGACTGGAAACACCATATATTTT. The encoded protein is CAWSLPTGTKTGNTIYF.

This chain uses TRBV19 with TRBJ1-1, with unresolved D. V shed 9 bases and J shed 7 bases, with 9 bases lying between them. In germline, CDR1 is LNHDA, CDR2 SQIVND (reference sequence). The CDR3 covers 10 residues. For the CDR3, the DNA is TGTGCCAGGGAGTGCGGTGAAGCTTTCTTT. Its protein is CARECGEAFF.

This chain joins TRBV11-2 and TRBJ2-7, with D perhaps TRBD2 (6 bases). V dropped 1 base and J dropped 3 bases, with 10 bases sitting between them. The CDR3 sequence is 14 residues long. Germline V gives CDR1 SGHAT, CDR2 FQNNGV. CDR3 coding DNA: TGTGCCAGCAGCTTAGGGGGGGTGCGCTACGAGCAGTACTTC. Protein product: CASSLGGVRYEQYF.

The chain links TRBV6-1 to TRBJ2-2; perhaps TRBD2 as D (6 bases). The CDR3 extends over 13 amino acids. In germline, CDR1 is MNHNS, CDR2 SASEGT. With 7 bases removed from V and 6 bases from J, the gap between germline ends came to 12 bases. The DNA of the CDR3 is TGTGCCAGCAAGGGCGTAGCGGCCGGGGAGCTGTTTTTT. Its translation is CASKGVAAGELFF.

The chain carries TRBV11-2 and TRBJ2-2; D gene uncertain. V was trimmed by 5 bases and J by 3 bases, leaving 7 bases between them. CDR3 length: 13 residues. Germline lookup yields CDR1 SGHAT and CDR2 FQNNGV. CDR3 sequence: CASSPQHTGELFF. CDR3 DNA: TGTGCCAGCAGCCCACAACACACCGGGGAGCTGTTTTTT.

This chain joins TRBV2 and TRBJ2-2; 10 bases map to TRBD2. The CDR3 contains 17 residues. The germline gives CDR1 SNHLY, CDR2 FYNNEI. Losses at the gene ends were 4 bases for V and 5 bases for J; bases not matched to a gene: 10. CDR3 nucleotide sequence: TGTGCCAGCAGTGTCCCCACTAGCGGGACTACAACCGGGGAGCTGTTTTTT. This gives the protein CASSVPTSGTTTGELFF.

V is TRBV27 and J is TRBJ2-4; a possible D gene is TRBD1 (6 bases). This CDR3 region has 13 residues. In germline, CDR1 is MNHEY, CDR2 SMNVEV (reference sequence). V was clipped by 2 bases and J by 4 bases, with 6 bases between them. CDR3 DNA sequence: TGTGCCAGCAGTTTAACAGGGAAAAACATTCAGTACTTC. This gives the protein CASSLTGKNIQYF.

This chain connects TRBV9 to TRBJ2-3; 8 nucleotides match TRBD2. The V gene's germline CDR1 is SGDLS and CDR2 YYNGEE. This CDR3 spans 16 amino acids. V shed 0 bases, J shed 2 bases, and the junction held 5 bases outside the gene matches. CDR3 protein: CASSVAGGDTTDTQYF. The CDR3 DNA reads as TGTGCCAGCAGCGTAGCCGGGGGGGATACCACAGATACGCAGTATTTT.

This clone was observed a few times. The CDR3 sequence: CASSPLPGGYTF. As DNA, the CDR3 is TGTGCCAGCAGTCCCCTCCCGGGGGGCTACACCTTC. The chain employs TRBV6-1 and TRBJ1-2; D unclear. V lost 5 bases to trimming and J lost 8 bases, with 12 bases between them. The CDR3 is made up of 12 amino acids. Germline values: CDR1 MNHNS, CDR2 SASEGT.

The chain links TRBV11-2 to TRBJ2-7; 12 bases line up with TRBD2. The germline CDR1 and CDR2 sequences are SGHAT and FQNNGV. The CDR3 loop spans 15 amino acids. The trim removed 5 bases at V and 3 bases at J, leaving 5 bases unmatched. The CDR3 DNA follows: TGTGCCAGCAGCCGACTAGCGGGGGAAAACTACGAGCAGTACTTC. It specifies CASSRLAGENYEQYF.

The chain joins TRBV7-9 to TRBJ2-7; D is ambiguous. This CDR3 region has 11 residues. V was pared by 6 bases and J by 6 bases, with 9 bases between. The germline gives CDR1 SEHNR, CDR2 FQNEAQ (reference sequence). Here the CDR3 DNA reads TGTGCCAGCAGTCCTACGGGCGAGCAGTACTTC. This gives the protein CASSPTGEQYF. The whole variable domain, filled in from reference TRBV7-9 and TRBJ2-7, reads DTGVSQNPRHKITKRGQNVTFRCDPISEHNRLYWYRQTLGQGPEFLTYFQNEAQLEKSRLLSDRFSAERPKGSFSTLEIQRTEQGDSAMYLCASSPTGEQYFGPGTRLTVT.

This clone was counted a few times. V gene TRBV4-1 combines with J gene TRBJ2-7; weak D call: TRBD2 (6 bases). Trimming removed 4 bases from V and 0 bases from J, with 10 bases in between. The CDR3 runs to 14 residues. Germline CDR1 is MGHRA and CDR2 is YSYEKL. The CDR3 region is CASSLPGGSYEQYF. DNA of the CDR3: TGCGCCAGCAGCCTTCCCGGGGGCTCCTACGAGCAGTACTTC.

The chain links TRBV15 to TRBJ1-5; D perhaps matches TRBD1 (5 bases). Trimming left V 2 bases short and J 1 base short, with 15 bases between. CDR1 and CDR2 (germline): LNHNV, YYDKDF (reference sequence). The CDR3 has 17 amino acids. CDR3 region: CATSRTRGGRSNQPQHF. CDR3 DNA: TGTGCCACCAGCAGAACCCGGGGCGGGAGGAGCAATCAGCCCCAGCATTTT.

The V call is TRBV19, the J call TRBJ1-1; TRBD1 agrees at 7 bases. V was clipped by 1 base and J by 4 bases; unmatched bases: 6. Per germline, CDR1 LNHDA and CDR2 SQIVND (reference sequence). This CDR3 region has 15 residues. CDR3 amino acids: CASSIALTGTTEAFF. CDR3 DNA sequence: TGTGCCAGTAGTATAGCCCTGACAGGGACCACTGAAGCTTTCTTT.

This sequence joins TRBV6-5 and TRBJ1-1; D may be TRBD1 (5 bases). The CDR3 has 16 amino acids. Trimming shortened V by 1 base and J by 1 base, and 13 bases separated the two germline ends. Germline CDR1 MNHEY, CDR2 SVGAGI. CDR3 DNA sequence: TGTGCCAGCAGTTACTACCAGGGCCTCGGGAACACTGAAGCTTTCTTT. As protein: CASSYYQGLGNTEAFF.

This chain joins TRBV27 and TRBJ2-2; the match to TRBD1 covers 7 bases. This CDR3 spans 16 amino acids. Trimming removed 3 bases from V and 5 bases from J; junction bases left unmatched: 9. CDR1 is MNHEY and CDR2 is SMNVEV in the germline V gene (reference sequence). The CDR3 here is CASSLGSGQITGELFF. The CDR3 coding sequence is TGTGCCAGCAGTTTGGGGTCGGGACAGATAACCGGGGAGCTGTTTTTT.

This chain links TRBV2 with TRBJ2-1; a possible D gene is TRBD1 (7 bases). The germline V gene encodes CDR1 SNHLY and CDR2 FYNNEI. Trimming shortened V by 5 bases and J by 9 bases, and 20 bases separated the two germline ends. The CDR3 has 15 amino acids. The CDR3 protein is CASSFQGGHYGEQFF. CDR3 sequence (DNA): TGTGCCAGCAGTTTCCAGGGGGGCCATTATGGTGAGCAGTTCTTC.

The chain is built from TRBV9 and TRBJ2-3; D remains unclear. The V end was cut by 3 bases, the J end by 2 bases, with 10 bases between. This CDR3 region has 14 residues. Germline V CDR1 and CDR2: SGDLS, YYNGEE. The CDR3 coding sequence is TGTGCCAGCAGCGGAGGCCCAGTCACAGATACGCAGTATTTT. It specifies CASSGGPVTDTQYF.

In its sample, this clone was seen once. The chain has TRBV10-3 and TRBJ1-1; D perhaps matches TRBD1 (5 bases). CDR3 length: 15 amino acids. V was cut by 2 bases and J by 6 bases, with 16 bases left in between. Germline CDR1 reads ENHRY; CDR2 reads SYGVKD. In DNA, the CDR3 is TGTGCCATCAGTGAGCCTACCGGGACTCTGTCTGAAGCTTTCTTT. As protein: CAISEPTGTLSEAFF.